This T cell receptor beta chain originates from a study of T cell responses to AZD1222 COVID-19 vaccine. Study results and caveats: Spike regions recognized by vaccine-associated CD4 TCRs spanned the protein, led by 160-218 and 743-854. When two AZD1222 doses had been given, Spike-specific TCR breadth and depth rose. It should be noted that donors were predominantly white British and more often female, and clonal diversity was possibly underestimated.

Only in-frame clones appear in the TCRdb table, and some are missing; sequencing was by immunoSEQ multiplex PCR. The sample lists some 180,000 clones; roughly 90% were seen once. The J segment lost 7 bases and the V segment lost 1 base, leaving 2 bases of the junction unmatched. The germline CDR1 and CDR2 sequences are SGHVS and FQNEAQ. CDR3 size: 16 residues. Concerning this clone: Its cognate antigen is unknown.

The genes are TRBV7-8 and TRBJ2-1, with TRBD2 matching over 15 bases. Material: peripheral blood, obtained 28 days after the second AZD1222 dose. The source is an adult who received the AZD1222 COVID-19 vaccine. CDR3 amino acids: CASSLEGTSGGNEQFF. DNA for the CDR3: TGTGCCAGCAGCTTAGAAGGGACTAGCGGGGGGAATGAGCAGTTCTTC.